This T cell receptor beta chain was obtained from a study of OX40 agonist ivuxolimab in advanced cancers. About the research overall: Patients received ivuxolimab, an agonistic anti-OX40 (CD134) antibody. Intravenous ivuxolimab was administered to patients every 2 weeks at 0.01 to 10 mg/kg. Those treated in dose escalation had hepatocellular carcinoma, melanoma, renal cell cancer or head and neck cancer.

In this sample, this clone turned up once. Sampled blood was obtained at baseline, cycle 4 day 1, and cycle 7 day 1. TCRdb keeps only in-frame clones here, not all; method: immunoSEQ multiplex PCR. Here the sample spans 99,000 or so clones, about 84% being singletons. The sequence was collected from an adult with an advanced solid tumor such as melanoma, head and neck, liver or kidney cancer. Specimen: CD4+ or CD8+ T cells sorted from blood, collected in a trial of the OX40 agonist ivuxolimab.

The CDR3 DNA is TGCAGCGTTCAGGGGGCGGCAGATACGCAGTATTTT. As protein: CSVQGAADTQYF. The rearrangement uses TRBV29-1 and TRBJ2-3; 8 positions match TRBD1. This CDR3 contains 12 residues. The germline CDR1 and CDR2 sequences are SQVTM and ANQGSEA. V dropped 5 bases and J dropped 4; count of bases not matched to a gene: 2.